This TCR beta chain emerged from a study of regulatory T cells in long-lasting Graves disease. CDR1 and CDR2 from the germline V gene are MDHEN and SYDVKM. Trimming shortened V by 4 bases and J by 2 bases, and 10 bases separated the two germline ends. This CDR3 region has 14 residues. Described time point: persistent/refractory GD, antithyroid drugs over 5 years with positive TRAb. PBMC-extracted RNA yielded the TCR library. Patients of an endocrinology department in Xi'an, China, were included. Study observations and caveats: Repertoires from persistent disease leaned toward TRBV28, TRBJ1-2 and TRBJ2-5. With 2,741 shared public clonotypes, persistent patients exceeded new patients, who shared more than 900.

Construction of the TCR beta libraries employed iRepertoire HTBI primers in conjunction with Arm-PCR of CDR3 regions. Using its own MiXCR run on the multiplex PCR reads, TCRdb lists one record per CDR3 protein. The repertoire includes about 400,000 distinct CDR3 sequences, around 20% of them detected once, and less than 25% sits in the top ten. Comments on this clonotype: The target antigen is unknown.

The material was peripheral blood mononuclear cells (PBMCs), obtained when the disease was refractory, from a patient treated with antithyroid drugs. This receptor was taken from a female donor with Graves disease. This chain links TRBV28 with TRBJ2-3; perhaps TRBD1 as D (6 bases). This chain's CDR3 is CASSSGQPTDTQYF. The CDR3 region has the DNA TGTGCCAGCAGTTCGGGACAACCCACAGATACGCAGTATTTT.